Listed here are 15 T cell receptor beta chains from one sample, sequenced in a study of immune evolution from preneoplasia to lung adenocarcinoma. The protocol was immunoSEQ multiplex PCR, while the TCRdb copy is restricted to in-frame clones and leaves out a portion. The data contain some 6,000 clones, roughly 83% of them singletons. The sequencing input was FFPE adjacent normal lung tissue. These receptors were taken from a person aged 65-85 years with lung adenocarcinoma.

The sample holds a few counts of this clone. CDR3 nucleotide sequence: TGTGCCTGGAGTGTGGCAGGGTACGGAAACACCATATATTTT. The encoded protein is CAWSVAGYGNTIYF. This chain links TRBV30 with TRBJ1-3; D perhaps matches TRBD1 (5 bases). V was trimmed by 0 bases and J by 4 bases, leaving 10 bases between them. This CDR3 is 14 amino acids long. The germline gives CDR1 GTSNPN, CDR2 SVGIG (reference sequence).

This rearrangement joins TRBV10-2 to TRBJ2-1, with D tentatively TRBD1 (7 bases). Trimming pared 6 bases from V and 3 bases from J, leaving 18 bases between. In germline, CDR1 is WSHSY, CDR2 SAAADI. CDR3 length equals 16 residues. The CDR3 protein is CASSQGGRTVYNEQFF. In DNA, the CDR3 is TGCGCCAGCAGCCAGGGGGGCCGAACCGTCTACAATGAGCAGTTCTTC.

The gene calls are TRBV7-8 and TRBJ2-3, with 10 bases identical to TRBD2. This CDR3 is built from 16 residues. Germline V gives CDR1 SGHVS, CDR2 FQNEAQ. Unmatched junction bases numbered 5, after V lost 3 bases and J lost 2 bases. As DNA, the CDR3 is TGTGCCAGCAGCTTCAGGACTAGCGGTTCCACAGATACGCAGTATTTT. Protein product: CASSFRTSGSTDTQYF.

The chain carries TRBV11-2 and TRBJ2-2; D not resolved. Germline CDR1 reads SGHAT; CDR2 reads FQNNGV. This CDR3 is 16 amino acids long. Between the trimmed V and J ends, which lost 2 bases and 5 bases, there was a span of 15 bases. The CDR3 is CASSLQVFAKTGELFF. The DNA for the CDR3 is TGTGCCAGCAGCTTACAGGTTTTTGCTAAAACCGGGGAGCTGTTTTTT. Full variable domain (rest looked up from reference TRBV11-2 and TRBJ2-2): EAGVAQSPRYKIIEKRQSVAFWCNPISGHATLYWYQQILGQGPKLLIQFQNNGVVDDSQLPKDRFSAERLKGVDSTLKIQPAKLEDSAVYLCASSLQVFAKTGELFFGEGSRLTVL.

The chain uses TRBV19 and TRBJ2-5; D may be TRBD1 (6 bases). The germline V and J ends were trimmed by 3 bases and 2 bases, with 13 bases remaining between them. Germline loops: CDR1 LNHDA, CDR2 SQIVND (reference sequence). CDR3 length equals 15 residues. Here the CDR3 DNA reads TGTGCCAGTAGTATCCCAGGGGTGGCTCAAGAGACCCAGTACTTC. Translating it yields CASSIPGVAQETQYF.

The chain recombines TRBV5-6 with TRBJ1-2, with unresolved D. Trimming took 2 bases from V and 7 from J, leaving 12 bases between them. CDR1 and CDR2 from the germline V gene are SGHDT and YYEEEE. The CDR3 length is 13 residues. CDR3 amino acids: CASSLSGESGYTF. The CDR3 region has the DNA TGTGCCAGCAGCTTAAGTGGGGAGTCTGGCTACACCTTC.

The V gene is TRBV4-1, the J gene TRBJ2-5; 12 bases map to TRBD1. Germline V CDR1 and CDR2: MGHRA, YSYEKL. Trimming at V came to 1 base and at J to 5 bases, leaving 8 bases not matched to a gene. This CDR3 comprises 17 residues. The CDR3 bases are TGCGCCAGCAGCCAAGTAACCGGGACAGGGGGCTCGGAGACCCAGTACTTC. Translated, it gives CASSQVTGTGGSETQYF.

CDR3 protein: CAWSDYTGELFF. Here the CDR3 DNA reads TGTGCCTGGAGTGATTACACCGGGGAGCTGTTTTTT. The V call is TRBV30, the J call TRBJ2-2; no definite D call. This CDR3 spans 12 amino acids. Germline V CDR1 and CDR2: GTSNPN, SVGIG (reference sequence). Trimming shortened V by 1 base and J by 3 bases, and 3 bases separated the two germline ends.

About this clone itself: Sequence at one end of the junction differs from germline and may be a read error. At the DNA level, this CDR3 is encoded by other sequences in the same sample as well. The chain employs TRBV20-1 and TRBJ2-3; TRBD2 matches at 9 bases. The CDR3 loop spans 11 amino acids. Germline CDR1 reads DFQATT; CDR2 reads SNEGSKA (reference sequence). The CDR3 nucleotides are TGCAGTGCTCAGCGGGGGGAGGCGCAGTACTTT. It encodes CSAQRGEAQYF.

The rearrangement uses TRBV7-2 and TRBJ2-7; D may be TRBD2 (5 bases). V dropped 3 bases and J dropped 3 bases, with 12 bases sitting between them. The CDR3 covers 14 residues. The germline V gene encodes CDR1 SGHTA and CDR2 FQGNSA. Written as DNA, the CDR3 is TGTGCCAGCAGCTTTAGCCTAGCAAACTACGAGCAGTACTTC. It encodes CASSFSLANYEQYF.

The chain recombines TRBV6-5 with TRBJ1-6; no clear D gene. Germline-derived CDR1 and CDR2 are MNHEY and SVGAGI. The CDR3 has 13 amino acids. V gave up 8 bases and J gave up 4 bases, with 9 bases separating them. The CDR3 region is CASSGSYNSPLHF. In DNA, the CDR3 is TGTGCCAGCTCGGGGAGTTATAATTCACCCCTCCACTTT.

The rearrangement links TRBV7-6 to TRBJ1-5, with TRBD1 as a possible D gene (6 bases). The CDR3 sequence is 13 residues long. Germline CDR1 reads SGHVS; CDR2 reads FNYEAQ. V was clipped by 3 bases and J by 4 bases, with 7 bases between them. The CDR3 DNA sequence: TGTGCCAGCAGCTTGACAGGAAATCAGCCCCAGCATTTT. Translation: CASSLTGNQPQHF.

The CDR3 protein is CASSLAGGFYEQYF. The CDR3 DNA reads as TGTGCCAGCAGTTTGGCAGGGGGATTTTACGAGCAGTACTTC. This sequence joins TRBV28 and TRBJ2-7; 7 nucleotides align to TRBD1. This CDR3 contains 14 residues. Germline V gives CDR1 MDHEN, CDR2 SYDVKM. V lost 3 bases, J lost 4 bases, and 6 bases stayed unmatched.

The chain has TRBV2 and TRBJ1-1, with 8 bases aligning to TRBD1. Germline assignment: CDR1 SNHLY and CDR2 FYNNEI. V trimming: 4 bases; J trimming: 0 bases; junction bases outside the gene matches: 10. This CDR3 is built from 17 residues. In nucleotides, the CDR3 is TGTGCCAGCAGTGGTCCCAGGGGGCGTGGAATGAACACTGAAGCTTTCTTT. It translates to CASSGPRGRGMNTEAFF. The whole variable domain, remainder taken from reference TRBV2 and TRBJ1-1, is EPEVTQTPSHQVTQMGQEVILRCVPISNHLYFYWYRQILGQKVEFLVSFYNNEISEKSEIFDDQFSVERPDGSNFTLKIRSTKLEDSAMYFCASSGPRGRGMNTEAFFGQGTRLTVV.

The chain joins TRBV6-5 to TRBJ1-1; D ambiguous. Trimming shortened V by 7 bases and J by 4 bases, and 16 bases separated the two germline ends. The germline V gene encodes CDR1 MNHEY and CDR2 SVGAGI. The CDR3 loop spans 14 amino acids. The CDR3 region is CASTPTRRGTEAFF. Here the CDR3 DNA reads TGTGCCAGCACCCCTACCCGCAGAGGCACTGAAGCTTTCTTT.